This TCR beta chain comes out of a study of OX40 agonist ivuxolimab in advanced cancers. Study-wide context: Head and neck, renal cell, melanoma or hepatocellular carcinoma were the cancers that dose-escalation patients had.

This clone was observed once. Generated by immunoSEQ multiplex PCR, the TCRdb table keeps only in-frame clones and is missing some. The sample holds 65,000 or so clones, roughly 80% seen once. The germline V gene has CDR1 SGHNT and CDR2 YYREEE (reference sequence). The CDR3 contains 17 residues. Trimming removed 4 bases from V and 2 bases from J; junction bases left unmatched: 9. The study sampled blood at baseline, cycle 4 day 1, and cycle 7 day 1. This receptor was identified in an adult with an advanced solid tumor such as melanoma, head and neck, liver or kidney cancer. Sequencing used CD4+ or CD8+ T cells sorted from blood, obtained in a trial of the OX40 agonist ivuxolimab. The V and J genes are TRBV5-4 and TRBJ2-4; 10 bases are shared with TRBD2. As DNA, the CDR3 is TGTGCCAGCAGCCGGTGGGCTAGCGGGAGCTCCAAAAACATTCAGTACTTC. This sequence encodes CASSRWASGSSKNIQYF. Drawing the rest from reference TRBV5-4 and TRBJ2-4, the complete variable domain is ETGVTQSPTHLIKTRGQQVTLRCSSQSGHNTVSWYQQALGQGPQFIFQYYREEENGRGNFPPRFSGLQFPNYSSELNVNALELDDSALYLCASSRWASGSSKNIQYFGAGTRLSVL.